The rows below give T cell receptor beta chains drawn from one sample of a study of CD8 T cells in Susac syndrome. TCRdb recomputed calls from the immunoSEQ multiplex PCR reads with MiXCR, one row per CDR3 protein. In the table there are 160,000 or so distinct CDR3 sequences, around 96% of which are singletons. Sequencing was carried out using CD8+ T cells from PBMCs. These receptors were taken from a human donor with multiple sclerosis. Both conserved end residues are part of each CDR3.

V gene,J gene,CDR3 protein
TRBV7-9,TRBJ1-1,CASSLDETGNQAFF
TRBV7-9,TRBJ1-1,CASSPEGQRNTEAFF
TRBV15,TRBJ2-5,CATSRAPGGETQYF
TRBV12-3/TRBV12-4,TRBJ2-7,CASSSPASNEQYF
TRBV29-1,TRBJ1-2,CSVRLGNGGYTF
TRBV20-1,TRBJ2-5,CSAREGLAGGETQYF
TRBV20-1,TRBJ2-7,CSARRTGWYNEQYF
TRBV20-1,TRBJ2-7,CSAPLREGAYEQYF
TRBV5-1,TRBJ2-1,CASSEETRFHEQFF
TRBV27,TRBJ1-5,CASRRISPDSNQPQHF
TRBV5-6,TRBJ2-7,CASSFRGAYEQYF
TRBV7-9,TRBJ2-3,CASSPPRGWSDTQYF
TRBV20-1,TRBJ2-7,CSATTFGQGSYEQYF
TRBV9,TRBJ2-5,CASSGALILGEQETQYF
TRBV20-1,TRBJ2-7,CSASGVSSYEQYF
TRBV4-1,TRBJ2-7,CASSPQMDSYEQYF
TRBV29-1,TRBJ2-1,CSVRMAGNNEQFF
TRBV5-4,TRBJ2-5,CASSLYRRTTQYF
TRBV12-3/TRBV12-4,TRBJ1-5,CASSWTGLSNQPQHF
TRBV7-9,TRBJ2-7,CASSLNDLSGQNSPDEQYF
TRBV30,TRBJ1-5,CAPRGRNNQPQHF
TRBV9,TRBJ2-5,CASSVEGGPQYF
TRBV4-1,TRBJ1-1,CASSQELRARLDAEEVAFF
TRBV20-1,TRBJ2-1,CSARDLSGGDTEQFF
TRBV28,TRBJ2-7,CASSFLQGGSSYEQYF
TRBV7-8,TRBJ1-3,CASSFAAVNSGNTIYF
TRBV20-1,TRBJ1-5,CSAWDGNNQPQHF
TRBV12-3/TRBV12-4,TRBJ1-5,CASSDYQNSNQPQHF
TRBV27,TRBJ1-2,CASSLFKRDSNYGYTF
TRBV7-4,TRBJ2-1,CASKLLAGGPHEQFF
TRBV7-3,TRBJ1-5,CARSLGGLINQPQHF
TRBV20-1,TRBJ2-1,CSARDYASGYNEQFF
TRBV2,TRBJ1-1,CASSETNLNTEAFF
TRBV20-1,TRBJ2-7,CSATRDYEQYF
TRBV20-1,TRBJ2-7,CSANGGGRHSYEQYF
TRBV29-1,TRBJ1-2,CSAPVWGQIYGYTF
TRBV7-9,TRBJ1-2,CASSAGHPLNYGYTF
TRBV11-2,TRBJ2-1,CASSPTWDRHNEQFF
TRBV2,TRBJ1-2,CASSEEVGLEPPNYGYTF
TRBV25-1,TRBJ2-7,CASSDRIRGYEQYF
TRBV11-2,TRBJ2-7,CASSLPTGFYEQYF
TRBV5-6,TRBJ2-7,CASSRQIRYEQYF
TRBV29-1,TRBJ2-5,CSVTDGRRVGETQYF
TRBV18,TRBJ1-1,CASSLHRQNNSNTEAFF
TRBV7-9,TRBJ2-1,CASSLLGGLKSYEQFF
TRBV20-1,TRBJ2-7,CSASRGNDHEQYF
TRBV2,TRBJ2-1,CASSITSGSKDEQFF
TRBV6-1,TRBJ2-7,CASSEADRSYTYEQYF
TRBV12-3/TRBV12-4,TRBJ2-7,CASSLALTGYEQYF
TRBV7-2,TRBJ2-1,CASSRRQPSYNEQFF
TRBV24-1,TRBJ2-1,CATSDFNRGHEQFF
TRBV3-1,TRBJ1-5,CASSQDFSGGQPQHF
TRBV7-2,TRBJ1-1,CASSLVGMGPEAFF
TRBV27,TRBJ1-2,CASSSGKSYGYTF
TRBV27,TRBJ1-1,CASSLYSTYTEAFF